The 15 T cell receptor beta chains below all came from one sample that was sequenced in a study of T cell repertoires in cytomegalovirus infection. Their antigens are not known. TCRdb itself ran the reads through MiXCR, one entry per CDR3 protein. The sample holds around 900,000 distinct CDR3 sequences, approximately 31% seen once. Sequences were derived from cultured CD8+ T cells from PBMCs, sampled from culture after CMV antigen stimulation. Source of these receptors: a human donor in good health (CMV status not recorded). Some clones in this sample may be carry-over from other donors' samples.

The CDR3 bases are TGTGCCAGTAGCGTCAGTTTGGCCAGGGAAGCTTTCTTT. Amino acid sequence: CASSVSLAREAFF. This chain connects TRBV19 to TRBJ1-1; D is uncertain. Deletions cut 6 bases from V and 8 bases from J, with 16 bases between. This CDR3 region has 13 residues. CDR1 and CDR2 from the germline V gene are LNHDA and SQIVND (reference sequence).

A note on this clonotype: This may be a read error: a much more frequent sequence differs by one nucleotide. This chain links TRBV7-2 with TRBJ2-6; the match to TRBD1 covers 7 bases. Germline CDR1 SGHTA, CDR2 FQGNSA. CDR3 size: 16 residues. CDR3 region: CATNGQDHSGTNVLTF. In DNA, the CDR3 is TGTGCCACCAATGGACAGGACCACTCTGGGACCAACGTCCTGACTTTC.

This clonotype has just a few counts. This chain connects TRBV12-5 to TRBJ1-6; TRBD1 is a possible D gene (5 bases). Trimming stripped 2 bases from V and 0 bases from J, with 23 bases between. The germline gives CDR1 LGHNT, CDR2 FRNRAP. The CDR3 covers 21 residues. The CDR3: CASGLPRDVSFGRSYNSPLHF. For the CDR3, the DNA is TGTGCTAGTGGTTTGCCCCGGGACGTCTCGTTCGGCCGCTCCTATAATTCACCCCTCCACTTT.

This clonotype came up a few times. The chain joins TRBV5-4 to TRBJ2-6, with unresolved D. Between the trimmed V and J ends, which lost 1 base and 9 bases, there was a span of 14 bases. This CDR3 is 15 amino acids long. CDR1 is SGHNT, CDR2 YYREEE, per germline (reference sequence). CDR3 region: CASSLYKPVYNVLTF. The CDR3 nucleotides are TGTGCCAGCAGCTTGTATAAGCCGGTCTACAACGTCCTGACTTTC.

This chain joins TRBV6-1 and TRBJ2-2; 7 bases align to TRBD1. Germline values: CDR1 MNHNS, CDR2 SASEGT. The CDR3 is 14 amino acids. After removal of 6 bases from V and 3 bases from J, the junction contained 4 bases not matched to a gene. The CDR3 here is CASRITGDTGELFF. The CDR3 coding sequence is TGTGCCAGCAGAATTACAGGGGACACCGGGGAGCTGTTTTTT.

The chain couples TRBV14 to TRBJ2-7; the D gene is possibly TRBD2 (5 bases). V dropped 8 bases and J dropped 5 bases, with 16 bases sitting between them. Germline V gene sequence: CDR1 SGHDN, CDR2 FVKESK. This CDR3 comprises 13 residues. This CDR3 is CASASGIAHEQYV. DNA for the CDR3: TGTGCCAGCGCCAGCGGAATAGCCCACGAGCAGTACGTC.

As to this clonotype: This may come from a read error, since a much larger clone is one base off. J is TRBJ2-1 and V is TRBV7-2; D gene ambiguous. This CDR3 spans 15 amino acids. CDR1 is SGHTA, CDR2 FQGNSA, per germline. Written as DNA, the CDR3 is TGTGCCAGCAGCTCCGGACCCCCCTCCTGCAATGAGCAGTTCTTC. This encodes CASSSGPPSCNEQFF. Together with reference TRBV7-2 and TRBJ2-1, the CDR3 gives the full variable domain: GAGVSQSPSNKVTEKGKDVELRCDPISGHTALYWYRQSLGQGLEFLIYFQGNSAPDKSGLPSDRFSAERTGGSVSTLTIQRTQQEDSAVYLCASSSGPPSCNEQFFGPGTRLTVL.

This clonotype was observed many times. The gene calls are TRBV7-2 and TRBJ2-1, with 14 bases that match TRBD2. This CDR3 comprises 18 residues. Germline V CDR1 and CDR2: SGHTA, FQGNSA. With 5 bases clipped from V and 0 bases from J, the junction kept 6 bases outside the gene matches. CDR3 DNA sequence: TGTGCCAGCAGCACGACTAGCGGGGGGGCCGGCTCCTACAATGAGCAGTTCTTC. It is translated as CASSTTSGGAGSYNEQFF.

Many counts were recorded for this clonotype. This chain links TRBV2 with TRBJ2-1; 7 nucleotides line up with TRBD2. The CDR3 covers 12 residues. The J segment lost 6 bases and the V segment lost 9 bases, leaving 5 bases of the junction unmatched. Germline-derived CDR1 and CDR2 are SNHLY and FYNNEI. The CDR3 loop reads CASTGLINEQFF. DNA for the CDR3: TGTGCCAGTACGGGACTAATCAATGAGCAGTTCTTC.

This clonotype was detected only a few times. J is TRBJ2-1 and V is TRBV27; TRBD2 matches 8 bases. The CDR3 runs to 16 residues. Germline loops: CDR1 MNHEY, CDR2 SMNVEV (reference sequence). Germline trimming cut 2 bases from V and 6 bases from J; bases unmatched to any gene: 9. Written as DNA, the CDR3 is TGTGCCAGCAGTTTAAGGGGACTAGTTGCAAGCAATGAGCAGTTCTTC. Amino acid sequence: CASSLRGLVASNEQFF.

The chain is built from TRBV7-9 and TRBJ1-2; 10 bases map to TRBD1. The trim removed 1 base at V and 8 bases at J, leaving 1 base unmatched. The CDR3 has 13 amino acids. The germline CDR1 and CDR2 sequences are SEHNR and FQNEAQ (reference sequence). CDR3 nucleotide sequence: TGTGCCAGCAGCTTAGAGGGACAGGGGGGCTACACCTTC. Translated, it gives CASSLEGQGGYTF.

The chain combines TRBV6-4 with TRBJ2-5; D may match TRBD1 or TRBD2 (5 bases each). This CDR3 comprises 14 residues. With 10 bases removed from V and 5 bases from J, the gap between germline ends came to 20 bases. The germline gives CDR1 MRHNA, CDR2 SNTAGT. The CDR3 DNA reads as TGTGCCATTTTACCCGGGACCTCCCGTGAGACCCAGTACTTC. The encoded protein is CAILPGTSRETQYF.

The chain combines TRBV4-1 with TRBJ2-7; tentatively, D is TRBD1 (5 bases). The CDR3 is made up of 15 amino acids. The V end was cut by 1 base, the J end by 2 bases, with 12 bases between. From germline, CDR1 is MGHRA and CDR2 YSYEKL. The CDR3 DNA is TGCGCCAGCAGCCAAGTTGTGGGGCCCCCCTACGAGCAGTACTTC. This codes for CASSQVVGPPYEQYF.

This clonotype was found many times. V and J are TRBV7-8 and TRBJ2-7; 7 nucleotides line up with TRBD1. The CDR3 length is 17 residues. The germline CDR1 and CDR2 sequences are SGHVS and FQNEAQ. J was trimmed by 3 bases and V by 3 bases; bases with no gene match: 14. The CDR3 nucleotides read TGTGCCAGCAGCTTTATCTTAACCGGGACAGAAGTCTACGAGCAGTACTTC. Its translation: CASSFILTGTEVYEQYF.

The V and J genes are TRBV29-1 and TRBJ2-5, with TRBD2 matching over 8 bases. The CDR3 is 16 amino acids. The J segment lost 4 bases and the V segment lost 4 bases, leaving 14 bases of the junction unmatched. Per the germline V gene, CDR1 is SQVTM and CDR2 is ANQGSEA. For the CDR3, the DNA is TGCAGCGTTGTCGAGCGGGGGTATTTTAAGGTAGAGACCCAGTACTTC. Its translation: CSVVERGYFKVETQYF.